Presented here are 11 T cell receptor beta chains from one specimen sequenced in a study of blood T cell repertoires in COVID-19. Profiling relied on immunoSEQ multiplex PCR, and the TCRdb table lists in-frame clones only, not all of them. The table lists a few hundred thousand clones, 81% of them singletons. What was sequenced was peripheral blood. The receptors were gathered from a human donor with acute or convalescent COVID-19. The donor label of this sample is uncertain.

The rearrangement uses TRBV5-4 and TRBJ1-2, with D possibly matching TRBD1 (6 bases). Trimming shortened V by 1 base and J by 8 bases, and 12 bases separated the two germline ends. CDR1 is SGHNT, CDR2 YYREEE, per germline (reference sequence). This CDR3 has 13 residues. Written as DNA, the CDR3 is TGTGCCAGCAGCTTGAAGGGGGGGCTAGGCTACACCTTC. It is translated as CASSLKGGLGYTF.

The chain recombines TRBV7-9 with TRBJ1-2; 7 bases line up with TRBD1. This CDR3 is built from 13 residues. Germline assignment: CDR1 SEHNR and CDR2 FQNEAQ (reference sequence). J lost 4 bases, V lost 4 bases, and 3 bases had no gene match. CDR3 nucleotides: TGTGCCAGCAGCTCGCAGGGGGTCTATGGCTACACCTTC. Translating gives CASSSQGVYGYTF.

This clone was seen once. The chain links TRBV12-3 or TRBV12-4 to TRBJ1-1, with TRBD1 identical over 11 bases. The V and J ends lost 8 bases and 11 bases, in that order; junction bases with no gene match: 4. The CDR3 consists of 11 residues. Here the CDR3 reads CASGQGAGAFF. The CDR3 region has the DNA TGTGCCAGCGGACAGGGGGCCGGGGCTTTCTTT.

V and J are TRBV5-1 and TRBJ1-2, with 7 bases fitting TRBD1. Germline CDR1 reads SGHRS; CDR2 reads YFSETQ. The V segment lost 7 bases and the J segment 6 bases; nucleotides outside the gene matches: 9. The CDR3 sequence is 13 residues long. The CDR3 region has the DNA TGCGCCAGCGCTGGTACACAGGGGAATGGCTACACCTTC. It translates to CASAGTQGNGYTF.

This clone was seen a handful of times. The V and J genes are TRBV3-1 (or the pseudogene TRBV3-2) and TRBJ1-3; D is perhaps TRBD1 (6 bases). The V end lost 4 bases, the J end lost 1 base, and 20 bases lay between the germline ends. There are 18 residues in the CDR3. Per the germline V gene, CDR1 is LGHDT and CDR2 is YNNKEL (reference sequence). The DNA of the CDR3 is TGTGCCAGCAGCCGAAGGACAGTCAACCCGCTTTCTGGAAACACCATATATTTT. Translated, it gives CASSRRTVNPLSGNTIYF.

The CDR3: CASSLAGTSSYNEQFF. CDR3 nucleotide sequence: TGTGCCAGCTCACTCGCCGGGACTAGCTCTTACAATGAGCAGTTCTTC. V and J are TRBV18 and TRBJ2-1; 9 bases line up with TRBD2. Germline CDR1 is KGHSH and CDR2 is LQKENI. There are 16 residues in the CDR3. The V and J ends lost 4 bases and 4 bases, in that order; junction bases with no gene match: 8.

The CDR3 reads CSVEEWLNYGYTF. The CDR3 region has the DNA TGCAGCGTTGAAGAGTGGCTTAACTATGGCTACACCTTC. The gene calls are TRBV29-1 and TRBJ1-2; D remains ambiguous. Germline V gene lookup returns CDR1 SQVTM and CDR2 ANQGSEA. Trimming cost V 0 bases and J 1 base, with 6 bases left between them. The CDR3 extends over 13 amino acids.

The rearrangement links TRBV15 to TRBJ2-4, with no clear D. This CDR3 is 13 amino acids long. From germline, CDR1 is LNHNV and CDR2 YYDKDF (reference sequence). The V and J ends lost 0 bases and 9 bases respectively, with 9 bases between them. The CDR3 DNA reads TGTGCCACCAGCAGAGACGGCCAGGCCATTCAGTACTTC. Encoded protein: CATSRDGQAIQYF.

V usage is TRBV5-4 and J usage is TRBJ1-6; D not resolved. The CDR3 is 12 residues long. Germline V gene lookup returns CDR1 SGHNT and CDR2 YYREEE (reference sequence). V lost 4 bases to trimming and J lost 7 bases, with 6 bases between them. The CDR3 loop reads CASSLRNSPLHF. CDR3 nucleotides: TGTGCCAGCAGCCTTCGGAATTCACCCCTCCACTTT.

CDR3 in amino acids: CASSVDEVAGAEAFF. The DNA for the CDR3 is TGTGCCAGCAGCGTAGATGAGGTGGCGGGGGCTGAAGCTTTCTTT. The V call is TRBV9, the J call TRBJ1-1; D is possibly TRBD1 (5 bases). This CDR3 is built from 15 residues. Germline CDR1 SGDLS, CDR2 YYNGEE. The ends were cut back, 0 bases at V and 6 bases at J, with 15 bases in the middle.

With respect to this clone: The junction and the germline gene differ at one end; a read error may be behind it. The CDR3 DNA sequence: TGTGCCAGCAATGAACATGGGGCTAACACCGGGGAGCTGTTTTTT. Amino acids: CASNEHGANTGELFF. The rearrangement joins TRBV6-1 to TRBJ2-2, with D perhaps matching TRBD1 (5 bases). CDR1 is MNHNS, CDR2 SASEGT, per germline. The CDR3 is made up of 15 amino acids.